This section outlines one TCR beta chain sequence together with its context. The antigen is unknown. The data belong to a study of identical twins. The study's findings and limits: With monozygotic twins, out-of-frame TCR alpha sharing exceeded what models estimated. Among beta out-of-frame sequences, excess sharing between twins appeared weaker.

MiXCR, applied by TCRdb to the 5' RACE reads, yields one record per CDR3 protein. The sample carries 460,000 or so distinct CDR3 sequences, 11% to 15% recorded once. This CDR3 comprises 13 residues. The V and J ends lost 6 bases and 1 base respectively, with 9 bases between them. The germline CDR1 and CDR2 sequences are MGHDK and SYGVNS. Another study also made use of these data, one on yellow fever vaccine responses in identical twins.

The TCR comes from a woman in her late teens or twenties in good health. The V and J genes are TRBV25-1 and TRBJ2-5; unclear D gene. Sequences were obtained from CD4+ T cells sorted from blood. CDR3 sequence (DNA): TGTGCCAGCAGGGACCCGTTCCAAGAGACCCAGTACTTC. Its protein product is CASRDPFQETQYF.